This T cell receptor beta chain was sequenced during a study of blood T cells in healthy people across ages. V was trimmed by 4 bases and J by 0 bases, leaving 10 bases between them. The CDR3 contains 14 residues. Germline lookup yields CDR1 SQVTM and CDR2 ANQGSEA. Alongside a J-beta primer mix, a sample-barcoded 5' primer served in a second PCR lasting about 7 to 12 cycles. TCRdb re-analysed the 5' RACE reads in MiXCR, keeping a single row per CDR3 protein. The sample lists about 650,000 distinct CDR3 sequences, around 52% occurring once. The receptor's source is a woman older than 75 in good health. Sequencing was performed on blood. The V call is TRBV29-1, the J call TRBJ1-3; perhaps TRBD1 as D (5 bases). CDR3 region: CSVGGPLSGNTIYF. The CDR3 nucleotides read TGCAGCGTTGGGGGACCCCTCTCTGGAAACACCATATATTTT.